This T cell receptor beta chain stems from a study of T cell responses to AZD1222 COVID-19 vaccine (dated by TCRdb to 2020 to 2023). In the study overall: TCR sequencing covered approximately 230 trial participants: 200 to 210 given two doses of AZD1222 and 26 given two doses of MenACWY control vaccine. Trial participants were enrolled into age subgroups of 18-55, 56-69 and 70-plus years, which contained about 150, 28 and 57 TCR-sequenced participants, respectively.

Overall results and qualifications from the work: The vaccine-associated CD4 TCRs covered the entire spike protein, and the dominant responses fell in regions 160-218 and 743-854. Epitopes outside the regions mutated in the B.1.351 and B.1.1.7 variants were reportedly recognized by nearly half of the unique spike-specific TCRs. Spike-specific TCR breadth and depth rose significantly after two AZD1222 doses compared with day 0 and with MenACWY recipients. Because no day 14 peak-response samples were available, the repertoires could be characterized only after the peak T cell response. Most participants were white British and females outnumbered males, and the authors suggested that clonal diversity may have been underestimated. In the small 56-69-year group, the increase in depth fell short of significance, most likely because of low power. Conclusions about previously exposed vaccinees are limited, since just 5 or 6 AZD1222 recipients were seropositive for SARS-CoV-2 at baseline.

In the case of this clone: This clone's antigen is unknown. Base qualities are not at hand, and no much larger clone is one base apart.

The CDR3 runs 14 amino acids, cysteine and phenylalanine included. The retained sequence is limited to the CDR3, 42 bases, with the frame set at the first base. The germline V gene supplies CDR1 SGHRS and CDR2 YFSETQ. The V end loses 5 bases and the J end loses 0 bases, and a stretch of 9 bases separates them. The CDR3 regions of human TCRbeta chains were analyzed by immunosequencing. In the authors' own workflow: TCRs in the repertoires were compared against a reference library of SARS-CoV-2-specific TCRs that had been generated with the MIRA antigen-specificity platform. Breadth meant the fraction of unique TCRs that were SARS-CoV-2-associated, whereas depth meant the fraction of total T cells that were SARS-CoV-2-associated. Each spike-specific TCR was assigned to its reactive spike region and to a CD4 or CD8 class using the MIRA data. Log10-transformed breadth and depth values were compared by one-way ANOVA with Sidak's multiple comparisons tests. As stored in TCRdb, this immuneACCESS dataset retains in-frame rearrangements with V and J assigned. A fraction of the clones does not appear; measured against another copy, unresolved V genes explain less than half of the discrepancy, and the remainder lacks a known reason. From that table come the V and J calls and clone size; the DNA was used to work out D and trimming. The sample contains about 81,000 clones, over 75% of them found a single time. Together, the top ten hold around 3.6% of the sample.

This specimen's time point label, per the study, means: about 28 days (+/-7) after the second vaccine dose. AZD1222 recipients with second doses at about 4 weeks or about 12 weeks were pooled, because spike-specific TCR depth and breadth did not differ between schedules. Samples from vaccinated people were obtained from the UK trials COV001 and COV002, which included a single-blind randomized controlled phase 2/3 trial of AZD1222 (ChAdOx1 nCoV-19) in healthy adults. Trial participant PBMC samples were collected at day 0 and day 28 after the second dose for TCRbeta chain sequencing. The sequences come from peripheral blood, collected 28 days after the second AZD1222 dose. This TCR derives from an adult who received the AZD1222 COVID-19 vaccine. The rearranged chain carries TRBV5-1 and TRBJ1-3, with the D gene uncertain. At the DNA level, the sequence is TGCGCCAGCAGACCCGTCCTCTCTGGAAACACCATATATTTT. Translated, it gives CASRPVLSGNTIYF.